This T cell receptor beta chain was found in a study of control samples from healthy donors and cancer patients. CDR3 length: 15 residues. Germline CDR1 and CDR2: SGHAT and FQNNGV. V was cut by 1 base and J by 4 bases, with 13 bases left in between. Data came from immunoSEQ multiplex PCR; TCRdb stores just in-frame clones and leaves some out. The sample yields about 120,000 clones, around nine tenths seen once. This rearrangement joins TRBV11-2 to TRBJ1-1, with D perhaps TRBD1 (5 bases). The sequencing input was blood. The TCR was taken from a man aged 25 to 40 in good health. The CDR3 is CASSLALGESTEAFF. As DNA, the CDR3 is TGTGCCAGCAGCTTAGCGTTGGGGGAGAGCACTGAAGCTTTCTTT.